Below, 7 T cell receptor beta chains from the same sample are listed, as sequenced in a study of T cell repertoires in cytomegalovirus infection. These TCRs are of unknown antigen specificity. TCRdb re-analysed the reads in MiXCR, keeping a single row per CDR3 protein. The profile shows around 500,000 distinct CDR3 sequences, approximately 46% of them singletons. The sample in question was cultured PBMCs, obtained from culture after CMV antigen stimulation. All receptors come from a human donor in good health (CMV status not recorded). Some clones in this sample may be carry-over from other donors' samples.

The chain links TRBV12-3 or TRBV12-4 to TRBJ1-2; D is unresolved. Trimming cost V 3 bases and J 2 bases, with 7 bases left between them. The length of the CDR3 is 13 residues. This CDR3 reads CASSFGENYGYTF. The CDR3, as DNA: TGTGCCAGCAGTTTCGGCGAAAACTATGGCTACACCTTC.

The chain recombines TRBV7-9 with TRBJ2-1; possibly TRBD2 for D (5 bases). The CDR3 is made up of 15 amino acids. CDR1 and CDR2 from the germline V gene are SEHNR and FQNEAQ (reference sequence). The V end was cut by 1 base, the J end by 2 bases, with 9 bases between. CDR3 in amino acids: CASSLGDYTYNEQFF. CDR3 DNA sequence: TGTGCCAGCAGCTTAGGTGACTATACCTACAATGAGCAGTTCTTC.

The rearrangement uses TRBV28 and TRBJ1-6; 10 bases are shared with TRBD1. Germline assignment: CDR1 MDHEN and CDR2 SYDVKM. This CDR3 is built from 15 residues. The trim removed 5 bases at V and 10 bases at J, leaving 8 bases unmatched. The CDR3 DNA is TGTGCCAGCAGTACCCGGGACAGGGGATTGTCACCCCTCCACTTT. Residues: CASSTRDRGLSPLHF.

This chain uses TRBV7-8 with TRBJ1-1; TRBD1 might be the D (6 bases). The CDR3 consists of 12 residues. With 3 bases removed from V and 10 bases from J, the gap between germline ends came to 12 bases. Germline CDR1 is SGHVS and CDR2 is FQNEAQ. The CDR3 loop reads CASSFRGDGAFF. The CDR3, as DNA: TGTGCCAGCAGCTTTAGGGGGGACGGAGCTTTCTTT.

The chain recombines TRBV12-3 or TRBV12-4 with TRBJ2-1; possible D gene TRBD1, 5 bases. Trimming left V 10 bases short and J 13 bases short, with 14 bases between. CDR3 length equals 10 residues. This chain's CDR3 is CATELGRQFF. The DNA for the CDR3 is TGTGCCACCGAACTGGGGCGCCAGTTCTTC.

The chain uses TRBV5-1 and TRBJ2-5, with no clear D. The CDR3 is 15 residues long. CDR1 is SGHRS and CDR2 is YFSETQ in the germline V gene. V was pared by 3 bases and J by 2 bases, with 14 bases between. In nucleotides, the CDR3 is TGCGCCAGCAGCTACTGGGATCGAGATCAAGAGACCCAGTACTTC. Translation gives CASSYWDRDQETQYF.

This clonotype was counted a few times. The chain uses TRBV10-3 and TRBJ2-1; D might be TRBD2 (5 bases). Trimming removed 10 bases at V and 7 bases at J, with 20 bases between. The germline V gene encodes CDR1 ENHRY and CDR2 SYGVKD. The length of the CDR3 is 14 residues. The CDR3 DNA reads as TGTGCCACCCGTAGGACTTCTACTGCGAATGAGCAGTTCTTC. It translates to CATRRTSTANEQFF.